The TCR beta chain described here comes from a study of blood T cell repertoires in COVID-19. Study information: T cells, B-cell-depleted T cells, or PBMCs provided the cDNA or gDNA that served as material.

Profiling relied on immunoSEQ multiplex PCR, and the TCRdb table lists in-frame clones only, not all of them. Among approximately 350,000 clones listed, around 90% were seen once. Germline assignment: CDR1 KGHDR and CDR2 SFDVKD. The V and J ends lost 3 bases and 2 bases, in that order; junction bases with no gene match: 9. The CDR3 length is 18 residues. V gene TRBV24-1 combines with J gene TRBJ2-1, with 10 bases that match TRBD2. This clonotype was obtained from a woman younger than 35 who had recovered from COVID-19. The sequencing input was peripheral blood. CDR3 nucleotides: TGTGCCACCAGTGATCCGGCGGTAGCGGGAGGAACCTACAATGAGCAGTTCTTC. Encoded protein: CATSDPAVAGGTYNEQFF.